This entry lists 15 T cell receptor beta chains sequenced from one sample in a study of blood T cell repertoires in COVID-19. TCRdb keeps only in-frame clones here, not all; method: immunoSEQ multiplex PCR. Altogether more than 150,000 clones are present, about 80% being singletons, with the ten largest covering roughly 28%. Sequencing was carried out using peripheral blood. The receptors were gathered from a woman aged 70-85 years with acute or convalescent COVID-19.

The chain has TRBV29-1 and TRBJ2-1, with 12 positions matching TRBD2. Germline CDR1 and CDR2: SQVTM and ANQGSEA. The CDR3 length is 17 residues. The trim removed 6 bases at V and 7 bases at J, leaving 16 bases unmatched. This CDR3 is CSVVASGRGFGLNEQFF. The CDR3 nucleotides are TGCAGCGTCGTAGCTAGCGGGAGGGGCTTTGGTTTGAATGAGCAGTTCTTC.

This chain joins TRBV21-1 and TRBJ1-3; the D call in the table, TRBD1, was not verified against the DNA. TRBV21-1 is tagged as a pseudogene. CDR3 size: 16 residues. CDR3: CASSKTGTHSGNTIYF. The CDR3 DNA reads as TGTGCCAGCAGCAAGACAGGGACTCACTCTGGAAACACCATATATTTT.

This clone appeared a few times. This chain joins TRBV6-1 and TRBJ2-2, with 8 bases aligning to TRBD1. With 1 base clipped from V and 4 bases from J, the junction kept 5 bases outside the gene matches. CDR1 and CDR2 (germline): MNHNS, SASEGT. The CDR3 sequence is 16 residues long. The CDR3 DNA follows: TGTGCCAGCAGTGAAGTAAGAGACAGGGGCACCGGGGAGCTGTTTTTT. Translating gives CASSEVRDRGTGELFF.

The chain carries TRBV7-8 and TRBJ1-4; no definite D call. From germline, CDR1 is SGHVS and CDR2 FQNEAQ. This CDR3 spans 15 amino acids. V was shortened by 4 bases and J by 3 bases, with 12 bases between the two germline ends. CDR3 coding DNA: TGTGCCAGCAGCTCCGCCGGAGGACCTAATGAAAAACTGTTTTTT. It yields the protein CASSSAGGPNEKLFF.

This sequence joins TRBV27 and TRBJ1-2, with 7 bases that match TRBD1. CDR1 and CDR2 from the germline V gene are MNHEY and SMNVEV (reference sequence). The J segment lost 8 bases and the V segment lost 5 bases, leaving 11 bases of the junction unmatched. The CDR3 totals 14 residues. The CDR3 reads CASSLGQDLGGYTF. DNA for the CDR3: TGTGCCAGCAGTCTCGGACAGGACCTGGGGGGCTACACCTTC.

A few counts support this clone. The chain recombines TRBV4-1 with TRBJ1-4, with D uncertain. V was clipped by 4 bases and J by 6 bases, with 15 bases between them. Germline CDR1 reads MGHRA; CDR2 reads YSYEKL. This CDR3 contains 15 residues. The CDR3 DNA reads as TGCGCCAGCAGCCCCAAGAGGGTGAACGATGAAAAACTGTTTTTT. It yields the protein CASSPKRVNDEKLFF.

The chain recombines TRBV30 with TRBJ2-3; 9 bases agree with TRBD2. The V gene end was trimmed by 2 bases and the J gene end by 4 bases; junction bases not matched to a gene: 7. The CDR3 has 15 amino acids. The germline V gene encodes CDR1 GTSNPN and CDR2 SVGIG (reference sequence). The CDR3: CAWSSGLAGPDTQYF. The CDR3 bases are TGTGCCTGGAGTTCTGGTCTAGCGGGACCAGATACGCAGTATTTT.

V is TRBV20-1 and J is TRBJ2-1; the D gene is possibly TRBD2 (6 bases). The CDR3 loop spans 14 amino acids. Trimming removed 3 bases at V and 7 bases at J, with 16 bases between. Germline CDR1 and CDR2: DFQATT and SNEGSKA (reference sequence). CDR3 in amino acids: CSASFQDYRNEQFF. CDR3 bases: TGCAGTGCTAGTTTCCAGGACTATAGGAATGAGCAGTTCTTC.

This clone occurred a few times. The chain has TRBV15 and TRBJ1-5; TRBD1 is a possible D gene (5 bases). CDR3 length: 15 residues. V was clipped by 4 bases and J by 7 bases, with 17 bases between them. Germline assignment: CDR1 LNHNV and CDR2 YYDKDF (reference sequence). Here the CDR3 reads CATSNEGRVTQPQHF. CDR3 DNA: TGTGCCACCAGCAACGAGGGGAGGGTGACCCAGCCCCAGCATTTT.

This clone was seen a handful of times. V and J are TRBV24-1 and TRBJ2-3, with 10 nucleotides matching TRBD1. V trimming: 4 bases; J trimming: 6 bases; junction bases outside the gene matches: 15. Germline CDR1 KGHDR, CDR2 SFDVKD. This CDR3 spans 18 amino acids. The CDR3 region has the DNA TGTGCCACCAGTGACGCCGGGACAGGGGACGCGTGGGGCGATACGCAGTATTTT. Translating it yields CATSDAGTGDAWGDTQYF.

The gene calls are TRBV10-2 and TRBJ1-2; the D gene is possibly TRBD1 (5 bases). The germline V and J ends were trimmed by 0 bases and 2 bases, with 7 bases remaining between them. The germline CDR1 and CDR2 sequences are WSHSY and SAAADI. The CDR3 has 14 residues. CDR3 coding DNA: TGCGCCAGCAGTGAGTCGCAGGGAAACTATGGCTACACCTTC. Encoded protein: CASSESQGNYGYTF.

The chain combines TRBV7-3 with TRBJ2-1; D might be TRBD2 (6 bases). CDR3 size: 15 residues. V lost 2 bases, J lost 3 bases, and 11 bases lay in between. Germline CDR1 SGHTA, CDR2 FQGTGA. CDR3 sequence: CASSLQRAGYNEQFF. Here the CDR3 DNA reads TGTGCCAGCAGCTTACAGCGGGCGGGCTACAATGAGCAGTTCTTC.

The chain employs TRBV9 and TRBJ2-1, with a tentative D call TRBD2 (5 bases). With 0 bases removed from V and 8 bases from J, the gap between germline ends came to 15 bases. CDR1 SGDLS and CDR2 YYNGEE come from the germline V gene. This CDR3 is 15 amino acids long. The CDR3 reads CASSVEIGVWDEQFF. DNA of the CDR3: TGTGCCAGCAGCGTAGAGATCGGGGTTTGGGATGAGCAGTTCTTC.

The chain uses TRBV9 and TRBJ2-1; 8 bases match TRBD2. Germline CDR1 SGDLS, CDR2 YYNGEE. Germline trimming cut 0 bases from V and 6 bases from J; bases unmatched to any gene: 11. The CDR3 loop spans 17 amino acids. The CDR3 reads CASSVETAGTRFNEQFF. CDR3 nucleotides: TGTGCCAGCAGCGTAGAAACTGCCGGGACTAGATTCAATGAGCAGTTCTTC.

V usage is TRBV19 and J usage is TRBJ2-7; 8 bases are shared with TRBD1. From germline, CDR1 is LNHDA and CDR2 SQIVND (reference sequence). The CDR3 length is 14 residues. The V and J ends lost 9 bases and 0 bases, in that order; junction bases with no gene match: 7. CDR3 bases: TGTGCCAGGGGACAGGCGTTGCCCTCCTACGAGCAGTACTTC. This translates into CARGQALPSYEQYF.